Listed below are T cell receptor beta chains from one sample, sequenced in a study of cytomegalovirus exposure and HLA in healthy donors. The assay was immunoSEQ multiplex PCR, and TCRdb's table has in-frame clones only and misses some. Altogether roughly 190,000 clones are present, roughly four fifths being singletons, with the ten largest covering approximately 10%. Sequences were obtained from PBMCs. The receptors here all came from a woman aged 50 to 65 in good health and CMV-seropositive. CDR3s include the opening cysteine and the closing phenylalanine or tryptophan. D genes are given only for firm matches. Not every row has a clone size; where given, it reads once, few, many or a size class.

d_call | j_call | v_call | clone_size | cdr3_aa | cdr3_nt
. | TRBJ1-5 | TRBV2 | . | CASSELNQPQHF | TGTGCCAGCAGTGAATTAAATCAGCCCCAGCATTTT
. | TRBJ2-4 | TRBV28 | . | CASSPSPPTLQYF | TGTGCCAGCAGCCCCTCTCCGCCCACTCTTCAGTACTTC
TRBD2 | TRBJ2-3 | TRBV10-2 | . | CASSESKYTSGMTDTQYF | TGCGCCAGCAGTGAGTCTAAGTATACTAGCGGGATGACAGATACGCAGTATTTT
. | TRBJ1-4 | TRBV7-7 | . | CASSLADPREPEKLFF | TGTGCCAGCAGCTTAGCGGACCCGAGGGAACCTGAAAAACTGTTTTTT
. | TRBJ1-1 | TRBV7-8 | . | CASSPETYTEAFF | TGTGCCAGCAGCCCTGAAACATACACTGAAGCTTTCTTT
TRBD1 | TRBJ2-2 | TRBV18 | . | CASGRTGENTGELFF | TGTGCCAGCGGCCGGACAGGGGAGAACACCGGGGAGCTGTTTTTT
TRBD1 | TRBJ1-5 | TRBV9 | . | CASSATGGYQPQHF | TGTGCCAGCAGCGCCACAGGGGGGTATCAGCCCCAGCATTTT
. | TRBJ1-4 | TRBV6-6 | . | CASSYRRNEKLFF | TGTGCCAGCAGTTACCGGCGGAATGAAAAACTGTTTTTT
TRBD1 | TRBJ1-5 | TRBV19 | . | CASRRTGGEDQPQHF | TGTGCCAGTAGACGGACAGGGGGCGAGGATCAGCCCCAGCATTTT
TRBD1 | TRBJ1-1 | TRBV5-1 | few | CASSPGQGSLNTEAFF | TGCGCCAGCAGTCCGGGACAGGGAAGCTTGAACACTGAAGCTTTCTTT
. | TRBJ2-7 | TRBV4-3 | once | CASSQLTGQPYEQYF | TGCGCCAGCAGCCAGTTGACTGGACAGCCCTACGAGCAGTACTTC
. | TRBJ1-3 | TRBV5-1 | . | CASSLGQSGNTIYF | TGCGCCAGCAGCTTGGGACAGTCGGGAAACACCATATATTTT
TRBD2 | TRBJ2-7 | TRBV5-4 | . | CASSLLLAGAYEQYF | TGTGCCAGCAGCTTGTTACTAGCGGGGGCCTACGAGCAGTACTTC
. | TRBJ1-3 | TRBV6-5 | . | CASSYSDSAGNTIYF | TGTGCCAGCAGTTACTCCGACAGTGCAGGAAACACCATATATTTT
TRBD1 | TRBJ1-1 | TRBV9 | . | CASSVDPTGEIGTEAFF | TGTGCCAGCAGCGTAGATCCCACAGGGGAGATTGGCACTGAAGCTTTCTTT
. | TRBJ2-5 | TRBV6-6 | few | CASSYAETQYF | TGTGCCAGCAGCTACGCGGAGACCCAGTACTTC
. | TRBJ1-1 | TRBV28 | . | CASSFAGLNTEAFF | TGTGCCAGCAGTTTCGCGGGATTGAACACTGAAGCTTTCTTT
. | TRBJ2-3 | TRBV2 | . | CASSEERSSTDTQYF | TGTGCCAGCAGTGAGGAGCGATCAAGCACAGATACGCAGTATTTT
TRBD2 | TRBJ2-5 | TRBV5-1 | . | CASSSGLAGTRETQYF | TGCGCCAGCAGCTCCGGACTAGCGGGGACCCGGGAGACCCAGTACTTC
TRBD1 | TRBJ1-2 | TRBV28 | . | CASSSGQAYGYTF | TGTGCCAGCAGCTCGGGACAGGCCTATGGCTACACCTTC
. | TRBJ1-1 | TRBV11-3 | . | CASSSRTVLNTEAFF | TGTGCCAGCAGCTCTAGGACAGTACTGAACACTGAAGCTTTCTTT
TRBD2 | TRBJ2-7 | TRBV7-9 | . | CSSSPRLAGFRSYEQYF | TGTTCCAGCAGCCCCCGTCTAGCGGGGTTCCGGTCCTACGAGCAGTACTTC
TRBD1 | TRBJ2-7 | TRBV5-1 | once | CASSILPGQGSEQYF | TGCGCCAGCAGCATACTGCCGGGACAGGGCTCCGAGCAGTACTTC
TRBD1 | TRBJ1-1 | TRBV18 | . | CASSPDLTGGDTFF | TGTGCCAGCTCACCGGACCTAACAGGGGGCGATACTTTCTTT
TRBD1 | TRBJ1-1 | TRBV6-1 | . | CASTRTGGEAFF | TGTGCCAGCACCAGGACAGGCGGGGAAGCTTTCTTT
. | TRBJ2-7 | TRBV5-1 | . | CASSKVTGSYEQYF | TGCGCCAGCAGCAAGGTTACAGGGAGTTACGAGCAGTACTTC
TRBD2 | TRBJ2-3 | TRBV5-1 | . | CASSLESGGGSDTQYF | TGCGCCAGCAGCTTGGAAAGCGGGGGGGGCTCAGATACGCAGTATTTT
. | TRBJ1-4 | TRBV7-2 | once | CASSRSSAGHNEKLFF | TGTGCCAGCAGCCGCTCATCGGCAGGGCATAATGAAAAACTGTTTTTT
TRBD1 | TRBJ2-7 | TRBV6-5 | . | CASRDRAYEQYF | TGTGCCAGCAGGGACAGGGCCTACGAGCAGTACTTC
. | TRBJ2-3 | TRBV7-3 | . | CASSLSPGRGTDTQYF | TGTGCCAGCAGCTTAAGCCCCGGGCGGGGCACAGATACGCAGTATTTT
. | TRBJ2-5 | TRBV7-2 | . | CASSSSTRTGLGETQYF | TGTGCCAGCAGCTCTAGTACCAGAACAGGGTTAGGAGAGACCCAGTACTTC
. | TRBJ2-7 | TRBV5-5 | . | CASGRSSYEQYF | TGTGCCAGCGGGAGAAGCTCCTACGAGCAGTACTTC
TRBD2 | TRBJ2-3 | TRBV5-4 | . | CASSFPGLAGGLSDTQYF | TGTGCCAGCAGCTTCCCGGGACTAGCGGGGGGGCTCTCAGATACGCAGTATTTT
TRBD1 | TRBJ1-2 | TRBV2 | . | CASSAGGSGYGYTF | TGTGCCAGCAGTGCAGGGGGCTCGGGCTATGGCTACACCTTC
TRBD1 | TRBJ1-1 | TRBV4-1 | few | CASSLRGGSNTEAFF | TGCGCCAGCAGCCTGCGAGGGGGCTCGAACACTGAAGCTTTCTTT
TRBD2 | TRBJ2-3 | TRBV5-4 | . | CASSAGLAVDTQYF | TGTGCCAGCAGCGCGGGACTAGCGGTAGATACGCAGTATTTT
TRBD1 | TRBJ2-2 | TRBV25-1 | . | CASSEYGGQGATGELFF | TGTGCCAGCAGTGAATACGGCGGACAGGGGGCAACCGGGGAGCTGTTTTTT
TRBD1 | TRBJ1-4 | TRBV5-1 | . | CASSLVPGQGNEKLFF | TGCGCCAGCAGCTTGGTCCCGGGACAGGGAAATGAAAAACTGTTTTTT
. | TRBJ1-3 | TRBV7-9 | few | CASSSRTGSGNTIYF | TGTGCCAGCAGTTCCAGAACAGGGTCTGGAAACACCATATATTTT
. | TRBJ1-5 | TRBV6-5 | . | CASSYSTNQPQHF | TGTGCCAGCAGTTACTCTACAAATCAGCCCCAGCATTTT
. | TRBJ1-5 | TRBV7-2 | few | CASSLGSQSNQPQHF | TGTGCCAGCAGCTTAGGGAGCCAGAGCAATCAGCCCCAGCATTTT
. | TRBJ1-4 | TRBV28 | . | CASFREGIGEKLFF | TGTGCCAGCTTTAGGGAGGGAATAGGGGAAAAACTGTTTTTT
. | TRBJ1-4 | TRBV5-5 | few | CASSRDRPNEKLFF | TGTGCCAGCAGCCGAGACAGGCCGAATGAAAAACTGTTTTTT
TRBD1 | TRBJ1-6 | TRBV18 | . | CASSQGAGTAYNSPLHF | TGTGCCAGCTCACAGGGGGCAGGGACCGCCTATAATTCACCCCTCCACTTT
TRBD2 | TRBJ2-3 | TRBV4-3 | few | CASSQVYRLAGRTTDTQYF | TGCGCCAGCAGCCAAGTTTATCGTCTAGCGGGGAGAACCACAGATACGCAGTATTTT
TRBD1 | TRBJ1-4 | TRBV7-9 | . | CASSLVETGHEKLFF | TGTGCCAGCAGCTTAGTCGAGACAGGGCACGAAAAACTGTTTTTT
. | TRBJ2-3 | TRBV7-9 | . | CASGLALVVTASTDTQYF | TGTGCCAGCGGCTTAGCCCTGGTTGTGACAGCTAGCACAGATACGCAGTATTTT
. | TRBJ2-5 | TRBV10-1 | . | CASSEGQSYQETQYF | TGCGCCAGCAGTGAGGGACAGTCATACCAAGAGACCCAGTACTTC
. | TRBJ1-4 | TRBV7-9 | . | CAGSLTAENEKLFF | TGTGCCGGCAGCTTAACGGCGGAGAATGAAAAACTGTTTTTT
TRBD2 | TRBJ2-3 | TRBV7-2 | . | CASSFKAGGLDTQYF | TGTGCCAGCAGCTTCAAAGCGGGGGGCTTAGATACGCAGTATTTT
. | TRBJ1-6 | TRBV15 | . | CATSRDGGGSPLHF | TGTGCCACCAGCAGAGATGGGGGAGGTTCACCCCTCCACTTT
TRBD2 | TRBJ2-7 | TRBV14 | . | CASSQVFGLAGVYEQYF | TGTGCCAGCAGCCAAGTTTTTGGACTAGCGGGGGTCTACGAGCAGTACTTC